The 31 T cell receptor beta chains below all came from one sample that was sequenced in a study of Ad26.COV2.S vaccination and SARS-CoV-2 variants. The assay was immunoSEQ multiplex PCR, and TCRdb's table has in-frame clones only and misses some. The data contain some 190,000 clones, 70% to 90% of them singletons. The sample in question was peripheral blood, obtained after recovery from COVID-19. Every receptor here comes from a human donor who had recovered from COVID-19.

This CDR3 is CSVSRTSGGTDTQYF. In DNA form, the CDR3 reads TGCAGCGTTTCTAGGACTAGCGGGGGTACAGATACGCAGTATTTT. J is TRBJ2-3 and V is TRBV29-1; 13 nucleotides agree with TRBD2. The CDR3 consists of 15 residues. V was pared by 5 bases and J by 3 bases, with 5 bases of the junction left unmatched. CDR1 is SQVTM, CDR2 ANQGSEA, per germline.

The rearrangement links TRBV7-9 to TRBJ1-6; 10 bases align to TRBD1. The CDR3 length is 14 residues. In germline, CDR1 is SEHNR, CDR2 FQNEAQ (reference sequence). V lost 5 bases and J lost 11; bases outside the gene matches: 6. In DNA, the CDR3 is TGTGCCAGCAGCCGACAGGGGGCGCTTACACCCCTCCACTTT. Residues: CASSRQGALTPLHF. Complete variable domain (other parts from reference TRBV7-9 and TRBJ1-6): DTGVSQNPRHKITKRGQNVTFRCDPISEHNRLYWYRQTLGQGPEFLTYFQNEAQLEKSRLLSDRFSAERPKGSFSTLEIQRTEQGDSAMYLCASSRQGALTPLHFGNGTRLTVT.

This rearrangement joins TRBV4-1 to TRBJ1-2; 10 nucleotides line up with TRBD1. CDR1 MGHRA and CDR2 YSYEKL come from the germline V gene. Trimming removed 4 bases from V and 5 bases from J; junction bases left unmatched: 4. This CDR3 contains 14 residues. CDR3 nucleotide sequence: TGCGCCAGCAGCCTGAGGACAGGGGGGTATGGCTACACCTTC. This translates into CASSLRTGGYGYTF.

V is TRBV5-1 and J is TRBJ2-7; 12 bases fit TRBD1. The CDR3 is made up of 16 amino acids. Germline V gene data show CDR1 as SGHRS and CDR2 as YFSETQ. J was trimmed by 5 bases and V by 3 bases; bases with no gene match: 9. The CDR3 spells CASSWPGDRGRNEQYF. In DNA, the CDR3 is TGCGCCAGCAGCTGGCCAGGGGACAGGGGGCGGAACGAGCAGTACTTC.

The V call is TRBV27, the J call TRBJ1-3; D call uncertain. Trimming took 7 bases from V and 1 from J, leaving 14 bases between them. This CDR3 spans 15 amino acids. From germline, CDR1 is MNHEY and CDR2 SMNVEV (reference sequence). The CDR3 is CASTYTWGSGNTIYF. Written as DNA, the CDR3 is TGTGCCAGCACCTATACTTGGGGTTCTGGAAACACCATATATTTT.

This chain connects TRBV18 to TRBJ2-7; D perhaps matches TRBD1 (6 bases). CDR1 is KGHSH and CDR2 is LQKENI in the germline V gene. CDR3 size: 15 residues. V was trimmed by 2 bases and J by 1 base, leaving 12 bases between them. CDR3 nucleotides: TGTGCCAGCTCACCAGTCAGGGGAATGTCCTACGAGCAGTACTTC. It yields the protein CASSPVRGMSYEQYF.

This clone has a handful of counts. This chain links TRBV7-6 with TRBJ2-7; weak D call: TRBD1 (6 bases). The germline CDR1 and CDR2 sequences are SGHVS and FNYEAQ. Trimming pared 4 bases from V and 2 bases from J, leaving 9 bases between. The CDR3 sequence is 13 residues long. The DNA for the CDR3 is TGTGCCAGCAGCTACAGGGATACCTACGAGCAGTACTTC. Protein: CASSYRDTYEQYF.

The genes are TRBV27 and TRBJ1-4; D perhaps matches TRBD1 (5 bases). Germline CDR1 reads MNHEY; CDR2 reads SMNVEV (reference sequence). The CDR3 sequence is 15 residues long. Trimming shortened V by 5 bases and J by 4 bases, and 14 bases separated the two germline ends. CDR3 protein: CASSAMTASNEKLFF. The CDR3 DNA sequence: TGTGCCAGCAGTGCAATGACAGCTAGTAATGAAAAACTGTTTTTT.

This clone occurred a few times. This sequence joins TRBV18 and TRBJ1-5; TRBD1 aligns across 10 bases. CDR1 and CDR2 from the germline V gene are KGHSH and LQKENI. Unmatched junction bases numbered 7, after V lost 8 bases and J lost 6 bases. The CDR3 consists of 14 residues. The chain's CDR3 is CASAGTGESQPQHF. CDR3 DNA: TGTGCCAGCGCCGGGACAGGGGAGAGTCAGCCCCAGCATTTT.

This clone appeared a single time. The chain is built from TRBV6-6 and TRBJ2-5; weak D call: TRBD1 (6 bases). Trimming removed 4 bases at V and 2 bases at J, with 11 bases between. CDR3 size: 14 residues. CDR1 is MNHNY, CDR2 SVGAGI, per germline (reference sequence). CDR3 residues: CASSLQGPQETQYF. DNA of the CDR3: TGTGCCAGCAGTTTACAGGGTCCTCAAGAGACCCAGTACTTC.

The chain carries TRBV7-3 and TRBJ2-5; 8 nucleotides match TRBD2. Looked up from germline, CDR1 is SGHTA and CDR2 is FQGTGA. V gave up 5 bases and J gave up 2 bases; unmatched junction bases: 7. The CDR3 spans 15 residues. This chain's CDR3 is CASSLIAGNQETQYF. CDR3 nucleotides: TGTGCCAGCAGCCTAATAGCGGGAAATCAAGAGACCCAGTACTTC.

This clone was observed once. V gene TRBV5-1 combines with J gene TRBJ2-7; TRBD2 matches 8 bases. V was pared by 4 bases and J by 6 bases, with 9 bases of the junction left unmatched. The germline V gene encodes CDR1 SGHRS and CDR2 YFSETQ. CDR3 length: 14 amino acids. CDR3 region: CASSTRGGLGEQYF. DNA for the CDR3: TGCGCCAGCAGCACGCGAGGGGGACTAGGCGAGCAGTACTTC.

This clone has more than one count but fewer than ten. The rearrangement joins TRBV4-1 to TRBJ2-5; 11 bases match TRBD2. CDR1 and CDR2 (germline): MGHRA, YSYEKL. The CDR3 totals 16 residues. After removal of 0 bases from V and 2 bases from J, the junction contained 2 bases not matched to a gene. DNA of the CDR3: TGCGCCAGCAGCCAAGATCCTAGCGGGGGGCAAGAGACCCAGTACTTC. The encoded protein is CASSQDPSGGQETQYF.

The chain has TRBV12-3 or TRBV12-4 and TRBJ1-2, with TRBD1 matching over 8 bases. V shed 4 bases, J shed 13 bases, and the junction held 8 bases outside the gene matches. The CDR3 is 12 amino acids. This CDR3 is CASSSTGDEATF. CDR3 bases: TGTGCCAGCAGTTCGACAGGGGACGAGGCCACCTTC.

This chain connects TRBV5-1 to TRBJ2-3, with 8 bases that match TRBD1. This CDR3 has 16 residues. Germline values: CDR1 SGHRS, CDR2 YFSETQ. Trimming cost V 2 bases and J 1 base; bases outside gene matches: 6. The CDR3 sequence is CASSFGQGGRTDTQYF. CDR3 bases: TGCGCCAGCAGCTTCGGACAGGGAGGTCGCACAGATACGCAGTATTTT.

This clone was seen a handful of times. This chain uses TRBV4-2 with TRBJ1-5; no firm D call. Deletions cut 0 bases from V and 5 bases from J, with 5 bases between. The CDR3 is made up of 13 amino acids. Germline V lookup: CDR1 LGHNA, CDR2 YNFKEQ. The CDR3 region is CASSQEPDQPQHF. CDR3 DNA: TGTGCCAGCAGCCAAGAACCCGATCAGCCCCAGCATTTT.

The chain links TRBV10-3 to TRBJ2-2, with D possibly called TRBD1 or TRBD2 (5 bases each). Germline loops: CDR1 ENHRY, CDR2 SYGVKD. Trimming pared 6 bases from V and 5 bases from J, leaving 13 bases between. The CDR3 is 14 residues long. The CDR3 here is CAIRRDDKTGELFF. The CDR3 DNA is TGTGCCATCAGACGGGACGACAAGACCGGGGAGCTGTTTTTT.

This CDR3 reads CASSLEPGAISGELFF. The CDR3 nucleotides are TGCGCCAGCAGCTTGGAACCGGGGGCTATCTCCGGGGAGCTGTTTTTT. This rearrangement joins TRBV5-1 to TRBJ2-2; D tentatively reads TRBD1 or TRBD2 (6 bases each). Germline V lookup: CDR1 SGHRS, CDR2 YFSETQ. The CDR3 covers 16 residues. V was clipped by 0 bases and J by 6 bases, with 15 bases between them.

DNA for the CDR3: TGTGCCAGCAGCCCGGTTTCGGGGAAAAACACTGAAGCTTTCTTT. This encodes CASSPVSGKNTEAFF. V and J are TRBV11-2 and TRBJ1-1; D unresolved. The CDR3 spans 15 residues. CDR1 and CDR2 from the germline V gene are SGHAT and FQNNGV. With 5 bases removed from V and 2 bases from J, the gap between germline ends came to 15 bases.

The chain combines TRBV28 with TRBJ2-7; D gene ambiguous. CDR1 is MDHEN and CDR2 is SYDVKM in the germline V gene. Between the trimmed V and J ends, which lost 2 bases and 0 bases, there was a span of 2 bases. This CDR3 comprises 12 residues. CDR3 bases: TGTGCCAGCAGTTTAGTCTCCTACGAGCAGTACTTC. Translation gives CASSLVSYEQYF.

This chain links TRBV2 with TRBJ2-4; D is possibly TRBD2 (6 bases). Germline lookup yields CDR1 SNHLY and CDR2 FYNNEI. Trimming shortened V by 3 bases and J by 4 bases, and 7 bases separated the two germline ends. The CDR3 loop spans 13 amino acids. The CDR3 loop reads CASSDAGKNIQYF. CDR3 in DNA: TGTGCCAGCAGTGATGCGGGAAAAAACATTCAGTACTTC.

The chain carries TRBV5-4 and TRBJ2-7, with D tentatively TRBD1 (5 bases). CDR1 is SGHNT and CDR2 is YYREEE in the germline V gene (reference sequence). Trimming removed 5 bases from V and 4 bases from J, with 16 bases in between. The CDR3 is 14 residues long. This CDR3 reads CASSLQVFGYEQYF. CDR3 coding DNA: TGTGCCAGCAGTCTACAGGTCTTCGGGTACGAGCAGTACTTC.

This clone was seen a few times. The V gene is TRBV24-1, the J gene TRBJ2-1; possible D gene TRBD2, 6 bases. The germline V gene has CDR1 KGHDR and CDR2 SFDVKD. This CDR3 has 15 amino acids. V lost 5 bases to trimming and J lost 4 bases, with 14 bases between them. The CDR3: CATSVASDTYNEQFF. The DNA for the CDR3 is TGTGCCACCAGTGTGGCTAGCGATACGTACAATGAGCAGTTCTTC.

The chain joins TRBV11-2 to TRBJ2-3; D unclear. This CDR3 has 14 amino acids. CDR1 SGHAT and CDR2 FQNNGV come from the germline V gene. V lost 5 bases and J lost 8, with 17 bases in between. Written as DNA, the CDR3 is TGTGCCAGCAGCCCCCCCCCGGGCAGACCTACGCAGTATTTT. Translated, it gives CASSPPPGRPTQYF. The whole variable domain, remainder taken from reference TRBV11-2 and TRBJ2-3, is EAGVAQSPRYKIIEKRQSVAFWCNPISGHATLYWYQQILGQGPKLLIQFQNNGVVDDSQLPKDRFSAERLKGVDSTLKIQPAKLEDSAVYLCASSPPPGRPTQYFGPGTRLTVL.

The chain carries TRBV7-2 and TRBJ2-7; D not certain. Trimming took 0 bases from V and 1 from J, leaving 7 bases between them. The CDR3 has 14 amino acids. The germline V gene has CDR1 SGHTA and CDR2 FQGNSA. CDR3 sequence reads: CASSLADGSYEQYF. The CDR3 DNA is TGTGCCAGCAGCTTAGCGGACGGTTCCTACGAGCAGTACTTC.

V usage is TRBV4-2 and J usage is TRBJ2-3; 10 bases line up with TRBD2. This CDR3 has 16 amino acids. The V and J ends lost 3 bases and 0 bases, in that order; junction bases with no gene match: 3. Germline values: CDR1 LGHNA, CDR2 YNFKEQ. CDR3 coding DNA: TGTGCCAGCAGCCACCCACTAGCGGGGAGCACAGATACGCAGTATTTT. As protein: CASSHPLAGSTDTQYF.

This clone is a singleton in its sample. The rearrangement links TRBV29-1 to TRBJ1-4; perhaps TRBD1 as D (6 bases). With 4 bases removed from V and 4 bases from J, the gap between germline ends came to 13 bases. The CDR3 extends over 14 amino acids. From germline, CDR1 is SQVTM and CDR2 ANQGSEA. CDR3 region: CSVALRGLNEKLFF. Written as DNA, the CDR3 is TGCAGCGTTGCCCTCAGGGGCCTTAATGAAAAACTGTTTTTT.

The chain joins TRBV7-6 to TRBJ2-7; 8 bases line up with TRBD2. The CDR3 loop spans 15 amino acids. Trimming took 5 bases from V and 5 from J; bases not matched to a gene: 11. The germline V gene encodes CDR1 SGHVS and CDR2 FNYEAQ. For the CDR3, the DNA is TGTGCCAGCAGCCCCGGGGGGGGAGCGAGTGACGAGCAGTACTTC. This encodes CASSPGGGASDEQYF.

The chain couples TRBV3-1 (or the pseudogene TRBV3-2) to TRBJ2-2; D unclear. The CDR3 spans 16 residues. The germline V gene has CDR1 LGHDT and CDR2 YNNKEL (reference sequence). V was cut by 1 base and J by 4 bases, with 13 bases left in between. The CDR3 DNA sequence: TGTGCCAGCAGCCAAGGTTACGGTGGATCCACCGGGGAGCTGTTTTTT. Protein sequence: CASSQGYGGSTGELFF.

Here the CDR3 DNA reads TGCGCCAGCAGCTTGCAGCGAGCGGGGGGGACCCAAGAGACCCAGTACTTC. This gives the protein CASSLQRAGGTQETQYF. The genes are TRBV5-1 and TRBJ2-5, with TRBD2 matching over 10 bases. Germline V CDR1 and CDR2: SGHRS, YFSETQ. CDR3 length equals 17 residues. The trim removed 1 base at V and 1 base at J, leaving 7 bases unmatched.

The gene calls are TRBV4-2 and TRBJ2-5; D perhaps matches TRBD2 (7 bases). V was shortened by 6 bases and J by 2 bases, with 19 bases between the two germline ends. The CDR3 runs to 16 residues. Germline values: CDR1 LGHNA, CDR2 YNFKEQ. CDR3 in DNA: TGTGCCAGCAGTTACTGGGGAGGGGGGCAGCAAGAGACCCAGTACTTC. This sequence encodes CASSYWGGGQQETQYF.